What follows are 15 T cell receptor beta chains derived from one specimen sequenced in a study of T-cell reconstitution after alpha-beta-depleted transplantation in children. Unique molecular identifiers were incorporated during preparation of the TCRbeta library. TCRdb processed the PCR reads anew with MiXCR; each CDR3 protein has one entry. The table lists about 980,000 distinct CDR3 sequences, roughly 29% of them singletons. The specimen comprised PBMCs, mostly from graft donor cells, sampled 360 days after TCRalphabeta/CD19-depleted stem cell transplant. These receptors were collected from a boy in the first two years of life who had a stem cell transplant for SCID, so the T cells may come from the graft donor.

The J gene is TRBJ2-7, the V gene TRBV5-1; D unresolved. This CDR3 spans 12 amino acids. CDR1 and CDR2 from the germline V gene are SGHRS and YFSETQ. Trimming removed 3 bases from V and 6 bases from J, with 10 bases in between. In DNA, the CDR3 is TGCGCCAGCAGCTCGAACTGGGGCGAGCAGTACTTC. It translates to CASSSNWGEQYF.

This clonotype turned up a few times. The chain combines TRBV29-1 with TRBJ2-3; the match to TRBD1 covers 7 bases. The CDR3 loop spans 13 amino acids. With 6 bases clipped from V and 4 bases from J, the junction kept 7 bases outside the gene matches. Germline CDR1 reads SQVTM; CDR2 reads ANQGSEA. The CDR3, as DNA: TGCAGCGTGGAGACAGGGACCCCAGATACGCAGTATTTT. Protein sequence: CSVETGTPDTQYF.

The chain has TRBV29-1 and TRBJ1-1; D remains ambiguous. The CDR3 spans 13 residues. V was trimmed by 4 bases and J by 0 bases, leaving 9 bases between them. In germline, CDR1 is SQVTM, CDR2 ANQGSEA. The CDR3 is CSVVPVMNTEAFF. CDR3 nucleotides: TGCAGCGTTGTACCGGTCATGAACACTGAAGCTTTCTTT.

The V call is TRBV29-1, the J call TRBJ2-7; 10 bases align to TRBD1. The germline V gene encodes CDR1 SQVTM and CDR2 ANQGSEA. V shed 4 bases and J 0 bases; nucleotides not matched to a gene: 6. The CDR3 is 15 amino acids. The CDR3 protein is CSVGPGQGSSYEQYF. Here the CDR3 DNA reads TGCAGCGTTGGGCCGGGACAGGGGTCCTCCTACGAGCAGTACTTC.

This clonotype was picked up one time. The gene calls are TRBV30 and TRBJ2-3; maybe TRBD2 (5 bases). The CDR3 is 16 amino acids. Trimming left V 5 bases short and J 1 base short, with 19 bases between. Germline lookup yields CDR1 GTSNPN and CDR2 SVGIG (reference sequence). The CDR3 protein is CAWERRWGEGTDTQYF. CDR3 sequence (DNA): TGTGCCTGGGAACGACGATGGGGAGAAGGCACAGATACGCAGTATTTT.

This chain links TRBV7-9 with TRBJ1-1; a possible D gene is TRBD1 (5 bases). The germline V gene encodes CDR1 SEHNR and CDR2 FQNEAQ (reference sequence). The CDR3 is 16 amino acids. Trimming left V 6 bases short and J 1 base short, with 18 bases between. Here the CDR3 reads CASSFDIRDPNTEAFF. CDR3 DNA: TGTGCCAGCAGTTTTGACATCCGGGACCCGAACACTGAAGCTTTCTTT.

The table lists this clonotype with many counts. The CDR3 nucleotides are TGCAGTGCTAGTAGGCAGGGATTAAATGCAGATACGCAGTATTTT. This codes for CSASRQGLNADTQYF. The chain recombines TRBV20-1 with TRBJ2-3; D may be TRBD1 (5 bases). V shed 3 bases and J shed 4 bases, with 17 bases lying between them. The CDR3 has 15 amino acids. In germline, CDR1 is DFQATT, CDR2 SNEGSKA (reference sequence).

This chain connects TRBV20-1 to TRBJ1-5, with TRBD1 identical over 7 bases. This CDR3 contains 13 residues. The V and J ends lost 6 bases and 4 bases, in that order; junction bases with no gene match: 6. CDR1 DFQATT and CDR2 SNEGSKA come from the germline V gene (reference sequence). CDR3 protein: CSAKGQRNQPQHF. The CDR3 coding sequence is TGCAGTGCAAAGGGACAGAGAAATCAGCCCCAGCATTTT.

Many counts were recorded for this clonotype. This CDR3 is CASSSSGGYEQYF. DNA for the CDR3: TGTGCCAGCAGCTCCTCAGGGGGGTACGAGCAGTACTTC. The V call is TRBV7-2, the J call TRBJ2-7; tentative D call: TRBD1 (7 bases). CDR3 length equals 13 residues. From germline, CDR1 is SGHTA and CDR2 FQGNSA. With 4 bases removed from V and 4 bases from J, the gap between germline ends came to 11 bases. The whole variable domain, filled in from reference TRBV7-2 and TRBJ2-7, reads GAGVSQSPSNKVTEKGKDVELRCDPISGHTALYWYRQSLGQGLEFLIYFQGNSAPDKSGLPSDRFSAERTGGSVSTLTIQRTQQEDSAVYLCASSSSGGYEQYFGPGTRLTVT.

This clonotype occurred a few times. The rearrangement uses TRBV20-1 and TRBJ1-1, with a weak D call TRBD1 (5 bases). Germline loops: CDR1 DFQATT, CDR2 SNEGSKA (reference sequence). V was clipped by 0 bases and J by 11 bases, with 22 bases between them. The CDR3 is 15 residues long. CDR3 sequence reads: CSARDRFGPLEGAFF. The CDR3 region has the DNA TGCAGTGCTAGAGATCGGTTCGGTCCCCTCGAGGGGGCTTTCTTT.

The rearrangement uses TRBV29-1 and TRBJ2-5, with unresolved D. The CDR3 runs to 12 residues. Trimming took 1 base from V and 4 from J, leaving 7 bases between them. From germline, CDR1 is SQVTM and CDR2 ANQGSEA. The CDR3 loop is CSVEGGIETQYF. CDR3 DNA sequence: TGCAGCGTTGAAGGCGGCATAGAGACCCAGTACTTC. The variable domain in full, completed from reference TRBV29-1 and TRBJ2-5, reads SAVISQKPSRDICQRGTSLTIQCQVDSQVTMMFWYRQQPGQSLTLIATANQGSEATYESGFVIDKFPISRPNLTFSTLTVSNMSPEDSSIYLCSVEGGIETQYFGPGTRLLVL.

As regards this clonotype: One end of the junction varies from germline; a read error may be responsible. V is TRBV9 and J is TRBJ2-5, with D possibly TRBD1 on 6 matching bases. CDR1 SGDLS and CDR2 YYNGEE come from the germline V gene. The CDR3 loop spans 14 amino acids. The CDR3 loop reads CAISGRTGLETQYF. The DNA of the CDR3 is TGTGCCATCAGCGGAAGAACAGGGCTGGAGACCCAGTACTTC.

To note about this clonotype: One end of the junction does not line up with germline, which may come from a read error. The CDR3, as DNA: TGCGCCAGCAGTAAAGGCCTCGGGACAGGGAACGCCGGGGAGCTGTTTTTT. Translated, it gives CASSKGLGTGNAGELFF. The chain has TRBV5-1 and TRBJ2-2, with TRBD1 matching over 9 bases. Germline CDR1 reads SGHRS; CDR2 reads YFSETQ. The CDR3 runs to 17 residues.

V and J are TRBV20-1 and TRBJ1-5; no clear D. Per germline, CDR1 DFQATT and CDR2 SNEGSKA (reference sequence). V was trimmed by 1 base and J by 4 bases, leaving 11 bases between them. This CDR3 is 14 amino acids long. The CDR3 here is CSARVAGWNQPQHF. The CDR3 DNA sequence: TGCAGTGCTAGAGTGGCAGGTTGGAATCAGCCCCAGCATTTT.

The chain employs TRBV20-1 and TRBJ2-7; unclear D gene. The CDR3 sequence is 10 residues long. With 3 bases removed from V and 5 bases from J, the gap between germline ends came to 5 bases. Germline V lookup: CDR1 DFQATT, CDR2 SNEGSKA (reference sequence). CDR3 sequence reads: CSASGNEQYF. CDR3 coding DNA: TGCAGTGCTAGCGGCAACGAGCAGTACTTC.